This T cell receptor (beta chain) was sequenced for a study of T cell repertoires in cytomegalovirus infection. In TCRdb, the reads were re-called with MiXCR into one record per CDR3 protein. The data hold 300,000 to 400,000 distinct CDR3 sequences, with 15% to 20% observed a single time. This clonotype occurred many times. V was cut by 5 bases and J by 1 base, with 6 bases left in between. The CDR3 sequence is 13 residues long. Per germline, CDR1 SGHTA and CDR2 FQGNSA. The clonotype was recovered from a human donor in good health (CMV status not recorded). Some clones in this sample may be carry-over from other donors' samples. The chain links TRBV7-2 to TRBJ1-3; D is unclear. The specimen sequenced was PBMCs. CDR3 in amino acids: CASSPRSGNTIYF. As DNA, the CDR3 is TGTGCCAGCAGCCCCCGGTCTGGAAACACCATATATTTT.